This T cell receptor (beta chain) was captured in a study of neurological immune-mediated disorders. Whole-study findings and limits: The expanded clones of different subjects shared no CDR3 amino acid sequences (suggesting private repertoires in all groups).

This clonotype was recorded many times. Its antigen is not identified. Germline CDR1 and CDR2: ENHRY and SYGVKD. The V end lost 8 bases, the J end lost 1 base, and 11 bases lay between the germline ends. The CDR3 sequence is 14 residues long. Each sorted-subset library came from some 1.1 million CD4+ or CD8+ T cells. It was by 5'RACE with 10-nucleotide random UMIs that the cDNA was made. From 15-18 subjects, over 190 million TCR-beta sequences were obtained in each sequencing run. TCRdb reprocessed the 5' RACE reads with MiXCR, giving one entry per CDR3 protein. The sample holds just over 30,000 distinct CDR3 sequences, 5.5% to 7% seen once.

This clonotype was obtained from a woman aged 50 to 60 in good health. The rearrangement joins TRBV10-3 to TRBJ2-2; the D call may be TRBD1 or TRBD2 (5 bases each). The sequencing sample was made of CD4+ T cells from blood. The CDR3 protein is CAIEGRLNTGELFF. CDR3 in DNA: TGTGCCATCGAGGGACGGCTGAACACCGGGGAGCTGTTTTTT.